This T cell receptor (beta chain) was retrieved from a study of monozygotic twins with inflammatory bowel disease (dated by TCRdb to the late 2010s). Regarding the research as a whole: A total of approximately 30 monozygotic twin pairs were included in the full study, comprising nine German pairs (four IBD-concordant, five IBD-discordant) and 19 IBD-discordant Danish pairs. Disease-associated traits were sought mainly through comparisons between IBD patients and their genetically identical healthy co-twins within discordant pairs. Each individual had, on average, about 151 000 unique TCRalpha sequences and 181 000 unique TCRbeta sequences available for analysis.

Beyond this particular receptor, the publication reports: No difference in repertoire similarity was observed between concordant and discordant twins, possibly owing to limited statistical power. Differing immunosuppressive treatments among patients may have added background noise and inter-individual variability to the repertoires. TCRbeta repertoire diversity, by inverse Simpson index, was decreased in IBD patients compared with their healthy co-twins. The analysis was unable to tell different T cell subtypes apart. IBD patients shared fewer clonotypes with other individuals than healthy twins did, most markedly in patients showing signs of disease activity. No single strong signal or clonotype linked to IBD turned up in the results, so the idea that one exists was not supported.

From each donor, an approximately 2.4 ml peripheral blood sample was collected into PAXgene tubes and kept at -80 degrees C. Without T cell sorting, total RNA was isolated from whole blood using the PAXgene blood miRNA kit on an automated QIAcube. Peripheral blood from monozygotic twin pairs, either concordant or discordant for inflammatory bowel disease, underwent deep TCRalpha and TCRbeta repertoire profiling that used unique molecular barcoding. Smoking habits were recorded for all twin pairs, and each individual was classified as a current, former or never smoker. Counted from cysteine to phenylalanine, this CDR3 has 13 amino acids. There is no recorded DNA. The germline V gene provides CDR1 SGHVS and CDR2 FQNEAQ. The method behind the library was 5' RACE. Each TCR library was prepared from about 4,000 ng of total RNA. For each sample, cDNA was synthesized in eight separate reactions using SMARTScribe reverse transcriptase. During cDNA synthesis, template switching introduced unique molecular identifiers that contained a 6-nucleotide sample barcode. Two nested PCRs of roughly 16 and 10 cycles amplified the TCRalpha and TCRbeta cDNA, and bead purification followed each PCR. Before amplification, cDNA was treated with uracil DNA-glycosylase and purified using the QIAquick PCR purification kit. The second PCR was the step at which Illumina TruSeq-compatible adapters and sample-specific barcodes were added. TapeStation and Qubit were used to check library quality and concentration, and 5 ng of each library was pooled. Sequencing of pooled libraries was carried out on an Illumina HiSeq2500 single-index Rapid Run using 2 x 100 bp reads and custom sequencing primers. Regarding the original processing steps: MiGEC version 1.2.6 was used for UMI-based consensus assembly to correct PCR and sequencing errors. MiXCR version 2.1.1 was used to carry out V(D)J alignment, clonotype assembly and CDR3 extraction. To normalise gene usage, clonotype sharing and MAIT/NKT TCR abundance, the analysis used the top 1000, 10 000 and 20 000 clonotypes per sample. Diversity was computed as the inverse Simpson index with the vegan R package after downsampling to 27 000 UMIs. Paired Mann-Whitney U tests were applied to discordant twin pairs, with Benjamini-Hochberg correction for multiple testing. Reads reprocessed by TCRdb are summarized as one entry per CDR3 protein sequence, and DNA is absent. These V and J calls originate from TCRdb's pipeline instead of the authors' own analysis. The record for this sample contains approximately 340,000 distinct CDR3 sequences. The top ten clonotypes cover roughly 2% of the sample.

As for this clonotype: The antigen this receptor binds is unknown.

The TCR comes from a human donor with ulcerative colitis or Crohn's disease, or a healthy co-twin of an affected twin (not recorded which). In this chain, TRBV7-8 is recombined with TRBJ2-7; no DNA is available, so the TRBD1 call from TCRdb remains unchecked. The sample was blood. The CDR3: CASGTGERNKQYF.